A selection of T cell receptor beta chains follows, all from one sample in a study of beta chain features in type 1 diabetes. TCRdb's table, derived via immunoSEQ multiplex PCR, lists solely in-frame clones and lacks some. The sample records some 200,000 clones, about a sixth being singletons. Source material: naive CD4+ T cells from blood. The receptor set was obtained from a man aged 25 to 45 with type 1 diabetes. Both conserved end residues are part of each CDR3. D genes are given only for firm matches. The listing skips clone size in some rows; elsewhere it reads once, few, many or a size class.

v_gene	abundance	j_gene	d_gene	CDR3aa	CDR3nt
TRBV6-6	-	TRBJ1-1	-	CASSYGQGGGTEAFF	TGTGCCAGCAGTTACGGTCAGGGAGGGGGCACTGAAGCTTTCTTT
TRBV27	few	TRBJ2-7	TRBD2	CASKLAGGPYEQYF	TGTGCCAGCAAACTAGCGGGAGGGCCTTACGAGCAGTACTTC
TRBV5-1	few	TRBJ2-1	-	CASSLDVYSEQFF	TGCGCCAGCAGCTTGGACGTTTATAGTGAGCAGTTCTTC
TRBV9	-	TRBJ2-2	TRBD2	CATSPAGANTGELFF	TGTGCCACCTCCCCCGCGGGAGCGAACACCGGGGAGCTGTTTTTT
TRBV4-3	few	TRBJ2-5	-	CASSQDRQETQYF	TGCGCCAGCAGCCAAGACAGGCAAGAGACCCAGTACTTC
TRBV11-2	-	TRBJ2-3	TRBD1	CASSGVWDRGTDTQYF	TGTGCCAGCAGCGGAGTCTGGGACAGGGGCACAGATACGCAGTATTTT
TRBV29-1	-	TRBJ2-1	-	CSVSATGLSMNEQFF	TGCAGCGTAAGTGCCACAGGGCTAAGTATGAATGAGCAGTTCTTC
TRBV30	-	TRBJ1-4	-	CAWRDNEKLFF	TGTGCCTGGAGGGACAATGAAAAACTGTTTTTT
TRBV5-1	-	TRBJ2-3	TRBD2	CASSPGLAEGDTQYF	TGCGCCAGCAGCCCGGGACTAGCGGAAGGAGATACGCAGTATTTT
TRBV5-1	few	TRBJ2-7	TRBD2	CASSLTRTSGSGEQYF	TGCGCCAGCAGCTTGACAAGGACTAGCGGGAGTGGTGAGCAGTACTTC
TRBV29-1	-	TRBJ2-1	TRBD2	CSFPLAGGQNEQFF	TGCAGCTTCCCACTAGCGGGAGGGCAGAATGAGCAGTTCTTC
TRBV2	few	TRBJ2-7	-	CASTTNYEQYF	TGTGCCAGCACCACGAACTACGAGCAGTACTTC
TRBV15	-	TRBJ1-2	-	CATSNGSTASYGYTF	TGTGCCACCAGCAACGGCTCGACAGCCAGCTATGGCTACACCTTC
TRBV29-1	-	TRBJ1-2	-	CSVGVRSYGYTF	TGCAGCGTTGGGGTGAGGAGCTATGGCTACACCTTC
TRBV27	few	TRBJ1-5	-	CASSGSAPPQHF	TGTGCCAGCAGTGGTTCAGCCCCGCCCCAGCATTTT
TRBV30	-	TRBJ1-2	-	CAWSHRGNGYTF	TGTGCCTGGAGTCATAGGGGTAATGGCTACACCTTC
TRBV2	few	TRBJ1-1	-	CASSEAAKAFF	TGTGCCAGCAGTGAAGCTGCGAAAGCTTTCTTT